Listed below are T cell receptor beta chains from one sample, sequenced in a study of graft-versus-host responses after intestinal transplantation. TCRdb keeps only in-frame clones here, not all; method: immunoSEQ multiplex PCR. The data show about 9,100 clones, approximately 79% seen once. The specimen was ileum tissue, collected 494 days after intestinal transplant. These receptors all come from a human patient who received an intestinal transplant, so some T cells may come from the graft donor. The CDR3 runs from the conserved cysteine through the conserved F or W. A D gene is named only where the DNA matches it firmly.

>TRBJ1-2|.|TRBV30
CAWTSGYGYTF
>TRBJ1-1|.|TRBV7-2
CASSHSYMNTEAFF
>TRBJ2-7|TRBD2|TRBV9
CASSVGFSGIYEQYF
>TRBJ2-7|.|TRBV5-1
CASSLDPSGEQYF
>TRBJ2-3|.|TRBV6-5
CASSYTGNTDTQYF
>TRBJ2-1|TRBD2|TRBV11-1
CASSYSGSSYNEQFF
>TRBJ1-2|.|TRBV27
CASSPSLGGYGYTF
>TRBJ2-4|.|TRBV5-6
CASSLAGAKNIQYF
>TRBJ2-5|TRBD1|TRBV15
CATSVDRDLYQETQYF
>TRBJ2-7|.|TRBV19
CASSIRSVYEQYF
>TRBJ2-3|.|TRBV6-6
CASSPRGRTQYF
>TRBJ1-6|.|TRBV25-1
CASSAQVNNSPLHF
>TRBJ2-2|.|TRBV2
CASSEDGRAGGELFF
>TRBJ2-2|TRBD2|TRBV28
CASRNPGLQVGELFF
>TRBJ1-5|.|TRBV27
CASSGARNQPQHF
>TRBJ2-5|TRBD2|TRBV7-9
CASRTSGYETQYF
>TRBJ2-6|.|TRBV11-2
CASSSASGANVLTF
>TRBJ2-1|TRBD2|TRBV2
CASSEREVFYEQFF
>TRBJ2-5|TRBD2|TRBV7-4
CASSSVRLAEYQETQYF
>TRBJ1-1|.|TRBV7-9
CASSSQAGGSTEAFF
>TRBJ2-3|.|TRBV10-3
CATEPGGSTDTQYF
>TRBJ2-2|TRBD1|TRBV6-4
CASSGQGGAGELFF
>TRBJ2-7|TRBD2|TRBV5-1
CASSLGLAGIEQYF
>TRBJ2-3|TRBD2|TRBV7-9
CASSLVGRNPTDTQYF
>TRBJ2-5|TRBD1|TRBV7-6
CASSSAPGQQETQYF
>TRBJ1-2|TRBD1|TRBV7-8
CASSSGQGLYGYTF
>TRBJ1-3|.|TRBV7-9
CASSSPGNTIYF
>TRBJ1-1|TRBD1|TRBV5-5
CASSSGPRQGNTEAFF
>TRBJ2-6|.|TRBV19
CASSIKILRPSGANVLTF
>TRBJ1-5|.|TRBV15
CATSGTQGGNQPQHF
>TRBJ1-5|.|TRBV18
CASSPGANSYQPQHF
>TRBJ2-7|.|TRBV6-6
CASGLYEQYF
>TRBJ1-5|.|TRBV30
CAWSVQHPQPQHF
>TRBJ2-7|.|TRBV23-1
CASSHARGAHLYEQYF
>TRBJ2-2|.|TRBV6-1
CASSEVPSVGELFF
>TRBJ1-1|.|TRBV6-1
CASSETGRRNTEAFF
>TRBJ2-7|TRBD1|TRBV25-1
CASSDDRAPEQYF
>TRBJ2-2|TRBD2|TRBV7-8
CASSKRDSNIGELFF
>TRBJ1-5|.|TRBV6-6
CASSTSLNQPQHF
>TRBJ2-7|TRBD1|TRBV4-1
CASSQDATGYEQYF
>TRBJ1-1|.|TRBV11-2
CASSTRHGDLNTEAFF